By share of the sample, the clone carrying this TCR beta chain is medium-sized. The sample is drawn from a study of cytomegalovirus exposure and HLA in healthy donors. Here immunoSEQ multiplex PCR was the method, and the copy in TCRdb shows in-frame clones only, minus some. The table includes just under 75,000 clones, approximately 94% detected once. CDR1 and CDR2 from the germline V gene are SGHVS and FNYEAQ. Deletions cut 9 bases from V and 0 bases from J, with 12 bases between. This CDR3 comprises 13 residues. Sequenced sample: PBMCs. The clonotype originates from a woman under 30 in good health and CMV-seropositive. This chain uses TRBV7-6 with TRBJ2-7; D possibly corresponds to TRBD2 (5 bases). The CDR3 loop is CASCGLSSYEQYF. CDR3 DNA sequence: TGTGCCAGTTGCGGGCTGAGCTCCTACGAGCAGTACTTC.